This T cell receptor (beta chain) was retrieved from a study of Ad26.COV2.S vaccination and SARS-CoV-2 variants. Study-level background: It was the COV1001 Ad26.COV2.S trial arm that included the donor. Ad26.COV2.S was injected intramuscularly once or twice, 56 days apart. Findings and limits, study-wide: Vaccinees displayed broader spike-specific TCR repertoires than placebo recipients.

Profiling relied on immunoSEQ multiplex PCR, and the TCRdb table lists in-frame clones only, not all of them. The sample carries about 400,000 clones, roughly 90% recorded once. Treatment defined: around 19 received Ad26.COV2.S at low or high dose, single or two shots; roughly 5 received placebo; per-sample allocation not given. At day 63 after the first vaccine or placebo injection, samples were drawn. This CDR3 has 14 residues. The junction had 7 bases not matched to a gene; V was cut back by 3 bases and J by 9 bases. From germline, CDR1 is SGHRS and CDR2 YFSETQ. Notes on this clone: Its antigen is still unknown.

The receptor comes from a person aged 18-60 years who received the Ad26.COV2.S COVID-19 vaccine or a placebo. The chain uses TRBV5-1 and TRBJ2-1; 9 bases are a match to TRBD2. This sample comprised peripheral blood, obtained in a trial of Ad26.COV2.S vaccine versus placebo. For the CDR3, the DNA is TGCGCCAGCAGCTCCATAGGGACTAGCACTGAGCAGTTCTTC. It translates to CASSSIGTSTEQFF.